The 10 T cell receptor beta chains listed next were all sequenced from one sample in a study of radiation and T cells in renal cell carcinoma. Assay used: immunoSEQ multiplex PCR; TCRdb lists only in-frame clones, some missing. The sample yields approximately 140,000 clones, over 80% seen once. Time point here: baseline pretreatment blood. Stated treatment: 15 Gy SBRT to primary tumor, nephrectomy 4 weeks later. Sequencing used blood, obtained from a patient whose treatment included radiotherapy and nephrectomy. The receptor source for this set is a woman in her forties or fifties with renal cell carcinoma.

The V call is TRBV29-1, the J call TRBJ1-2, with TRBD1 matching 9 bases. This CDR3 has 12 residues. Germline trimming cut 6 bases from V and 5 bases from J; bases unmatched to any gene: 4. CDR1 is SQVTM, CDR2 ANQGSEA, per germline. In DNA, the CDR3 is TGCAGCGTGGAACAGGGGGCTTATGGCTACACCTTC. This codes for CSVEQGAYGYTF.

V gene TRBV5-6 combines with J gene TRBJ2-7; no firm D call. V was shortened by 6 bases and J by 4 bases, with 11 bases between the two germline ends. The CDR3 spans 12 residues. Germline CDR1 and CDR2: SGHDT and YYEEEE. In DNA form, the CDR3 reads TGTGCCAGCAACGCGCTCAGTTACGAGCAGTACTTC. Its translation is CASNALSYEQYF.

The gene calls are TRBV30 and TRBJ2-2; possibly TRBD2 for D (5 bases). Germline CDR1 reads GTSNPN; CDR2 reads SVGIG (reference sequence). This CDR3 spans 13 amino acids. The V gene lost 3 bases and the J gene lost 7 bases, with 12 bases spanning the gap. The CDR3 DNA reads TGTGCCTGGAGCCAGAGGGCTGACGGGGAGCTGTTTTTT. Translating gives CAWSQRADGELFF.

This clone was counted between two and nine times. The chain uses TRBV7-3 and TRBJ1-1; perhaps TRBD1 as D (6 bases). The CDR3 runs to 17 residues. Trimming took 1 base from V and 0 from J, leaving 15 bases between them. Germline CDR1 is SGHTA and CDR2 is FQGTGA. CDR3 sequence: CASSLNGGQLMNTEAFF. The CDR3 DNA reads TGTGCCAGCAGCTTAAATGGGGGGCAGCTGATGAACACTGAAGCTTTCTTT. The entire variable domain, with the rest obtained from reference TRBV7-3 and TRBJ1-1, is as follows: GAGVSQTPSNKVTEKGKYVELRCDPISGHTALYWYRQSLGQGPEFLIYFQGTGAADDSGLPNDRFFAVRPEGSVSTLKIQRTERGDSAVYLCASSLNGGQLMNTEAFFGQGTRLTVV.

The sample holds one count of this clone. V usage is TRBV5-1 and J usage is TRBJ1-1; D not certain. CDR1 and CDR2 (germline): SGHRS, YFSETQ. This CDR3 comprises 15 residues. Trimming took 0 bases from V and 1 from J, leaving 10 bases between them. The CDR3 region is CASSLDEEPNTEAFF. CDR3 sequence (DNA): TGCGCCAGCAGCTTGGATGAGGAGCCGAACACTGAAGCTTTCTTT.

V gene TRBV7-9 combines with J gene TRBJ2-3; D is uncertain. The CDR3 has 15 residues. Germline V gene sequence: CDR1 SEHNR, CDR2 FQNEAQ (reference sequence). V gave up 5 bases and J gave up 3 bases, with 15 bases separating them. The CDR3 bases are TGTGCCAGCAGCAATGAAGGTCAGCGTACAGATACGCAGTATTTT. It encodes CASSNEGQRTDTQYF. The whole variable domain, remainder taken from reference TRBV7-9 and TRBJ2-3, is DTGVSQNPRHKITKRGQNVTFRCDPISEHNRLYWYRQTLGQGPEFLTYFQNEAQLEKSRLLSDRFSAERPKGSFSTLEIQRTEQGDSAMYLCASSNEGQRTDTQYFGPGTRLTVL.

This clone turned up a few times. The chain joins TRBV5-1 to TRBJ2-4; D possibly corresponds to TRBD1 (6 bases). CDR1 is SGHRS and CDR2 is YFSETQ in the germline V gene. V lost 1 base and J 9 bases, leaving 11 bases between the germline ends. This CDR3 comprises 13 residues. CDR3 protein: CASSLPGESIQYF. The DNA for the CDR3 is TGCGCCAGCAGCTTGCCAGGGGAGAGCATTCAGTACTTC.

The chain is built from TRBV2 and TRBJ1-5; D might be TRBD1 (5 bases). CDR1 and CDR2 from the germline V gene are SNHLY and FYNNEI. V was pared by 4 bases and J by 5 bases, with 12 bases between. This CDR3 region has 14 residues. Written as DNA, the CDR3 is TGTGCCAGCAGTGGATCGCAGGGCGATCAGCCCCAGCATTTT. Residues: CASSGSQGDQPQHF.

This clone was counted once. DNA of the CDR3: TGTGCCAGCAGCCAGACTAGCGGTTACAATGAGCAGTTCTTC. Translated: CASSQTSGYNEQFF. The chain combines TRBV9 with TRBJ2-1; 9 positions agree with TRBD2. Per the germline V gene, CDR1 is SGDLS and CDR2 is YYNGEE. The CDR3 is made up of 14 amino acids. The ends lost 4 bases at V and 4 bases at J; junction bases unmatched: 3.

The genes are TRBV7-9 and TRBJ2-1, with D unclear. Trimming took off 0 bases at V and 8 bases at J, with 5 bases between the two ends. The CDR3 is made up of 12 amino acids. Germline CDR1 reads SEHNR; CDR2 reads FQNEAQ (reference sequence). As DNA, the CDR3 is TGTGCCAGCAGCTTAGCAATTCATGAGCAGTTCTTC. Residues: CASSLAIHEQFF.